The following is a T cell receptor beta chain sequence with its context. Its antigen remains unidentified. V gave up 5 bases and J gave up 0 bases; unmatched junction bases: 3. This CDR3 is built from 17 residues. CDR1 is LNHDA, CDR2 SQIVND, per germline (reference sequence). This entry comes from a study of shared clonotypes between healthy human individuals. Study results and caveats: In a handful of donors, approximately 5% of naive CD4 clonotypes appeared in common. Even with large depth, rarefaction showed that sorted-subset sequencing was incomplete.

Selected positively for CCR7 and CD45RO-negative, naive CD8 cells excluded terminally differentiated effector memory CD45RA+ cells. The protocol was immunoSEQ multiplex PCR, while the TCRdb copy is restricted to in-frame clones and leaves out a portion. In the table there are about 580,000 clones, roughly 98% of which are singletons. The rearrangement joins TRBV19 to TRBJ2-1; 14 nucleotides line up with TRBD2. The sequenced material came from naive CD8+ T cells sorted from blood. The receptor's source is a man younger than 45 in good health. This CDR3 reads CASSLGTSGSSYNEQFF. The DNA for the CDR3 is TGTGCCAGTAGTCTCGGGACTAGCGGGAGCTCCTACAATGAGCAGTTCTTC.